This T cell receptor (beta chain) emerged from a study of blood T cell repertoires in COVID-19. Study-wide background: The study drew acute and convalescent COVID-19 samples from the United States, Italy and Spain. Sample material is recorded as cDNA or gDNA derived from T cells, B-cell-depleted T cells, or PBMCs.

As to this clone: At one end, the junction sequence differs from germline, possibly due to a read error.

This CDR3 has 11 residues. In germline, CDR1 is MDHEN, CDR2 SYDVKM. In the authors' workflow: For nucleated cells, counts were estimated from reference gene primer amplification. The method was immunoSEQ multiplex PCR; TCRdb's version includes in-frame clones alone and lacks a portion of them. That table gives V, J and clone size, and the DNA gave D and trimming. The table lists 230,000 or so clones, more than 75% of them singletons. The chain has TRBV28 and TRBJ1-1, with TRBD1 as a possible D gene (6 bases). Sequencing was carried out using peripheral blood. This sequence originates from a middle-aged man with active or convalescent COVID-19. The CDR3 protein is CASSSPTGQHF. The CDR3 nucleotides read TGTGCCAGCAGTTCCCCGACAGGACAGCACTTT.